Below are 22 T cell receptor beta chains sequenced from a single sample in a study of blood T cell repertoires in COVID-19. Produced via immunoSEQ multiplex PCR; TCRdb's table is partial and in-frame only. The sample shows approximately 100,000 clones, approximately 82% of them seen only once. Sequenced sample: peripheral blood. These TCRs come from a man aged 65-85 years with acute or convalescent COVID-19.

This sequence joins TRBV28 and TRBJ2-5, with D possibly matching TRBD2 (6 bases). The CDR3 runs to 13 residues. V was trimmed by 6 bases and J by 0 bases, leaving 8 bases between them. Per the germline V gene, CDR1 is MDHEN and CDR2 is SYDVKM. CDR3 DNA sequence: TGTGCCAGCAGGGGGGGTAACCAAGAGACCCAGTACTTC. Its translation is CASRGGNQETQYF.

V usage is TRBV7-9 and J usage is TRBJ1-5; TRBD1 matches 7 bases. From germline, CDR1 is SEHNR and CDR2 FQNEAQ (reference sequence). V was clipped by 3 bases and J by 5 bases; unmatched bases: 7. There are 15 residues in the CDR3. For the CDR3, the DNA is TGTGCCAGCAGCTTGGGACAGAACAATTATCAGCCCCAGCATTTT. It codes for CASSLGQNNYQPQHF.

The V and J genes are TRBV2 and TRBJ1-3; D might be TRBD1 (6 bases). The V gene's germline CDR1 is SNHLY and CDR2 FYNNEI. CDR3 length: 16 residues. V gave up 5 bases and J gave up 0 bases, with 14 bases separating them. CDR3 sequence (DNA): TGTGCCAGCAGTCCGGACAGCCTCGCCTCTGGAAACACCATATATTTT. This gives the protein CASSPDSLASGNTIYF.

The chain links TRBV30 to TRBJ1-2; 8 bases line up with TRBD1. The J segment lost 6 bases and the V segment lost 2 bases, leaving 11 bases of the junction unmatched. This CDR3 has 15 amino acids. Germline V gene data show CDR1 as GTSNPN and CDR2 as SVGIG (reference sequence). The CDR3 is CAWSIHSPTGDGYTF. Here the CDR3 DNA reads TGTGCCTGGAGTATCCACTCCCCGACAGGGGATGGCTACACCTTC.

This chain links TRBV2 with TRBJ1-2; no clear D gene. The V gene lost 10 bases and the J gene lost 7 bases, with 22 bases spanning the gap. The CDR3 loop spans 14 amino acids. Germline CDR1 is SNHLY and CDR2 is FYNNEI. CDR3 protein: CATSLILGLAGYTF. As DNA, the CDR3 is TGTGCCACCTCTTTGATCCTCGGTTTAGCTGGCTACACCTTC. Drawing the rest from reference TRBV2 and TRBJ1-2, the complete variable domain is EPEVTQTPSHQVTQMGQEVILRCVPISNHLYFYWYRQILGQKVEFLVSFYNNEISEKSEIFDDQFSVERPDGSNFTLKIRSTKLEDSAMYFCATSLILGLAGYTFGSGTRLTVV.

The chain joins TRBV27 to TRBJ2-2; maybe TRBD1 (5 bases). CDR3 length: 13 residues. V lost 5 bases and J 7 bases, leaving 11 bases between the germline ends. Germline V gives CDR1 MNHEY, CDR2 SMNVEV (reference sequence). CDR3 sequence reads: CASSRSQGGELFF. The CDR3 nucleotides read TGTGCCAGCAGTAGATCCCAGGGCGGGGAGCTGTTTTTT.

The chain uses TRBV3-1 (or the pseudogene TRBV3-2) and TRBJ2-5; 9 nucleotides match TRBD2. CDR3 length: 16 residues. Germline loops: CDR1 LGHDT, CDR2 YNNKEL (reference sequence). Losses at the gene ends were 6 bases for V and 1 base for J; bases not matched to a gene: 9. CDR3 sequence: CASSQTAGGFQETQYF. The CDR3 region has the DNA TGTGCCAGCAGTCAAACGGCGGGAGGGTTCCAAGAGACCCAGTACTTC.

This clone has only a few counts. The CDR3 here is CASSYSGARGSNEQFF. CDR3 in DNA: TGTGCCAGCAGTTACTCAGGGGCCAGGGGGTCGAATGAGCAGTTCTTC. V gene TRBV6-6 combines with J gene TRBJ2-1; 7 positions agree with TRBD1. The CDR3 spans 16 residues. CDR1 is MNHNY, CDR2 SVGAGI, per germline (reference sequence). Germline trimming cut 0 bases from V and 7 bases from J; bases unmatched to any gene: 9.

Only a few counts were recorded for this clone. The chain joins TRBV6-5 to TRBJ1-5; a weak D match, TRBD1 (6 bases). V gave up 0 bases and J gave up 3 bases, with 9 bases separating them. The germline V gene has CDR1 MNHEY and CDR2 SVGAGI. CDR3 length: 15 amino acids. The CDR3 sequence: CASSYSTGDNQPQHF. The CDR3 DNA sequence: TGTGCCAGCAGTTACTCGACAGGCGACAATCAGCCCCAGCATTTT.

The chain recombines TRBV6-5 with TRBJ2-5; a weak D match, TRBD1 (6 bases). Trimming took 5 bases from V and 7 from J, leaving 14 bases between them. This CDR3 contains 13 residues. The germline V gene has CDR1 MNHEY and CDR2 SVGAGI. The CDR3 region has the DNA TGTGCCAGCAGTCCCCAGGGGCCAGGGACCCAGTACTTC. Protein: CASSPQGPGTQYF.

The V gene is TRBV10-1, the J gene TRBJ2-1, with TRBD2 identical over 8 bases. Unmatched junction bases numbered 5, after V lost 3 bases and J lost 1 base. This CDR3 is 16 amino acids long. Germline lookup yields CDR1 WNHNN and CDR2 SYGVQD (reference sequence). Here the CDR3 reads CASSDSRGGSYNEQFF. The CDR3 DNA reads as TGCGCCAGCAGTGATTCCCGGGGGGGTTCCTACAATGAGCAGTTCTTC.

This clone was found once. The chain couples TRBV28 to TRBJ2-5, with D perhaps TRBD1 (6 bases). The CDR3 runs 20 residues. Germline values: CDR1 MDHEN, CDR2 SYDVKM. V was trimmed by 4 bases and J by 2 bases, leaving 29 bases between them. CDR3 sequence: CASSSSRQALPTSVQETQYF. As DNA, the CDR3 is TGTGCCAGCAGTTCCAGCCGACAGGCCCTACCGACCTCGGTACAAGAGACCCAGTACTTC.

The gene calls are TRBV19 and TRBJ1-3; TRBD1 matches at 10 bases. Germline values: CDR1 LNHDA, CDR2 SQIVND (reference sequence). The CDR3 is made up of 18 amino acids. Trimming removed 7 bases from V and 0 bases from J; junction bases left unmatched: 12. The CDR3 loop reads CASTSRLGQGSSGNTIYF. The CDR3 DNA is TGTGCCAGTACCTCTAGGTTGGGACAGGGGAGCTCTGGAAACACCATATATTTT. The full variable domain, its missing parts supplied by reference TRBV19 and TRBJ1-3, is DGGITQSPKYLFRKEGQNVTLSCEQNLNHDAMYWYRQDPGQGLRLIYYSQIVNDFQKGDIAEGYSVSREKKESFPLTVTSAQKNPTAFYLCASTSRLGQGSSGNTIYFGEGSWLTVV.

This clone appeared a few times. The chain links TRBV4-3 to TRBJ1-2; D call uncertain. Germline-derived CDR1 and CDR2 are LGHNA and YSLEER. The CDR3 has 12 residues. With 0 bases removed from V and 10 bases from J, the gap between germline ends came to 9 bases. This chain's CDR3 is CASSQDGQVYTF. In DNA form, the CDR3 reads TGCGCCAGCAGCCAAGATGGGCAAGTCTACACCTTC.

The DNA of the CDR3 is TGTGCCAGCAGTTTAACAGCGAACACTGAAGCTTTCTTT. Amino acid sequence: CASSLTANTEAFF. This chain uses TRBV27 with TRBJ1-1, with D hard to call. Germline CDR1 is MNHEY and CDR2 is SMNVEV (reference sequence). This CDR3 has 13 residues. Trimming cost V 2 bases and J 1 base, with 5 bases left between them.

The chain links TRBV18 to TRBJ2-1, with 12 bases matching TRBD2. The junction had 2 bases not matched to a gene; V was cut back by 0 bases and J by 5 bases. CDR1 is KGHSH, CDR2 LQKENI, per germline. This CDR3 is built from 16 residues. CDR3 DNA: TGTGCCAGCTCACCACCGCTAGCGGGAGGGCACAATGAGCAGTTCTTC. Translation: CASSPPLAGGHNEQFF. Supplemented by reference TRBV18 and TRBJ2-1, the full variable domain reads NAGVMQNPRHLVRRRGQEARLRCSPMKGHSHVYWYRQLPEEGLKFMVYLQKENIIDESGMPKERFSAEFPKEGPSILRIQQVVRGDSAAYFCASSPPLAGGHNEQFFGPGTRLTVL.

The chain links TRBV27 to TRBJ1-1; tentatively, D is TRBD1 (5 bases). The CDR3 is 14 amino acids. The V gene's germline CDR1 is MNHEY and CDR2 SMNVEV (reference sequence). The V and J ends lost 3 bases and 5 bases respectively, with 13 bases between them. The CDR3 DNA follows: TGTGCCAGCAGTTTTGGGACTTCAGGGACTGAAGCTTTCTTT. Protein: CASSFGTSGTEAFF.

Written as DNA, the CDR3 is TGTGCCAGCAGCTCGACAGGGGGCAAAGAGACCCAGTACTTC. It codes for CASSSTGGKETQYF. The chain uses TRBV7-9 and TRBJ2-5; TRBD1 agrees at 10 bases. Germline V gene data show CDR1 as SEHNR and CDR2 as FQNEAQ (reference sequence). V lost 4 bases, J lost 3 bases, and 2 bases stayed unmatched. The CDR3 runs 14 residues.

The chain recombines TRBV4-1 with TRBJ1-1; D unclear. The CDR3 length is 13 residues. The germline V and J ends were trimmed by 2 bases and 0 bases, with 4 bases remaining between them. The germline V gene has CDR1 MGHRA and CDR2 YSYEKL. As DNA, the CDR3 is TGCGCCAGCAGCCAAACAATGAACACTGAAGCTTTCTTT. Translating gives CASSQTMNTEAFF.

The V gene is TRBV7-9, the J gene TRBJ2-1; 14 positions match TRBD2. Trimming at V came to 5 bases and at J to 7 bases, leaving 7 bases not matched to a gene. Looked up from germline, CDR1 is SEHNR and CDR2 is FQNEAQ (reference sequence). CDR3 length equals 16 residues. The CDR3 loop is CASSPGTSGSRNEQFF. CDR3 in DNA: TGTGCCAGCAGCCCAGGGACTAGCGGGAGTAGGAATGAGCAGTTCTTC.

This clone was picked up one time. DNA for the CDR3: TGTGCCAGCAGCCCTCGACTATCCTTAAGCACAGATACGCAGTATTTT. Translating it yields CASSPRLSLSTDTQYF. This chain links TRBV3-1 (or the pseudogene TRBV3-2) with TRBJ2-3; the D gene is possibly TRBD2 (5 bases). The germline gives CDR1 LGHDT, CDR2 YNNKEL (reference sequence). Between the trimmed V and J ends, which lost 4 bases and 0 bases, there was a span of 14 bases. The CDR3 covers 16 residues.

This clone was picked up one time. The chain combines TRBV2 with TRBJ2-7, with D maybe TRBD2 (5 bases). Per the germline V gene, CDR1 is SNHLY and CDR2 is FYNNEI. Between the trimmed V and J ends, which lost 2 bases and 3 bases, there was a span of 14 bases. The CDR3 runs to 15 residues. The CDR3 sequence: CASSEMVLVIYEQYF. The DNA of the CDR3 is TGTGCCAGCAGTGAAATGGTACTAGTGATCTACGAGCAGTACTTC. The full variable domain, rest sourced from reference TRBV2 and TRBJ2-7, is EPEVTQTPSHQVTQMGQEVILRCVPISNHLYFYWYRQILGQKVEFLVSFYNNEISEKSEIFDDQFSVERPDGSNFTLKIRSTKLEDSAMYFCASSEMVLVIYEQYFGPGTRLTVT.